This T cell receptor beta chain was obtained from a study of human T cells and chemical hapten exposure. Time point reported: pre-sensitization, week 0. The sample's treatment: therapeutic diphenylcyclopropenone sensitization with weekly scalp DPC. The authors extracted total RNA from unfractionated whole blood. Library preparation tagged each individual cDNA molecule with a unique molecular identifier. Original data processing: Sample TCR counts, which ranged from roughly 23,224 to 750,000, had a median of roughly 92,000. TCRdb analysed the RACE reads with MiXCR anew, one entry per CDR3 protein. The V and J calls, along with clone size, are taken from TCRdb and not from the paper's own processing. This table has approximately 180,000 distinct CDR3 sequences, under 35% appearing once. The CDR3 runs to 17 residues. The germline gives CDR1 SGHAT, CDR2 FQNNGV. Trimming cost V 5 bases and J 4 bases; bases outside gene matches: 13.

The sequence derives from a woman aged 25 to 39 with alopecia areata. Some clones in this sample may be carry-over from other donors' samples. The sequenced sample was whole blood, obtained in connection with sensitization to the hapten diphenylcyclopropenone (DPC). The chain recombines TRBV11-2 with TRBJ2-2; 7 positions agree with TRBD1. The CDR3 nucleotides read TGTGCCAGCAGCCTTACCCGAACAGGGGCAGTCACCGGGGAGCTGTTTTTT. Protein: CASSLTRTGAVTGELFF. The whole variable domain, remainder taken from reference TRBV11-2 and TRBJ2-2, is EAGVAQSPRYKIIEKRQSVAFWCNPISGHATLYWYQQILGQGPKLLIQFQNNGVVDDSQLPKDRFSAERLKGVDSTLKIQPAKLEDSAVYLCASSLTRTGAVTGELFFGEGSRLTVL.